The sequence of this T cell receptor (beta chain) was determined in a study of cytomegalovirus exposure and HLA in healthy donors. The CDR3 runs 14 residues. CDR1 SGHTA and CDR2 FQGNSA come from the germline V gene. The germline V and J ends were trimmed by 5 bases and 5 bases, with 10 bases remaining between them. 60 Vbeta and 13 Jbeta primers were used in PCR. The table came from immunoSEQ multiplex PCR; TCRdb's copy has only in-frame clones and leaves some out. The sample holds nearly 110,000 clones, about two thirds seen once. Specimen: PBMCs. This chain uses TRBV7-2 with TRBJ1-6; weak D call: TRBD1 (5 bases). The sequence came from a female donor in good health and CMV-seronegative. CDR3 amino acids: CASSLGGDNSPLHF. CDR3 DNA: TGTGCCAGCAGCCTGGGGGGAGATAATTCACCCCTCCACTTT.